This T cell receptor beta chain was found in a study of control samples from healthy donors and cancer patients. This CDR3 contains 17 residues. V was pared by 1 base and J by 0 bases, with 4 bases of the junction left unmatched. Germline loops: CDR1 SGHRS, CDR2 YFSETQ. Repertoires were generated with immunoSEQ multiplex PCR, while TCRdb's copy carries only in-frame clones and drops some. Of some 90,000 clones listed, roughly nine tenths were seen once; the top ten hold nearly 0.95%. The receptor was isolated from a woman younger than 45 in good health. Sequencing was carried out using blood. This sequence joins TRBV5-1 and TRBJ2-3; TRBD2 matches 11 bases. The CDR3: CASSLIAGGRSTDTQYF. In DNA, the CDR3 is TGCGCCAGCAGCTTGATAGCGGGAGGGCGTAGCACAGATACGCAGTATTTT. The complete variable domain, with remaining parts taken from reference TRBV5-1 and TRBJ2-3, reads KAGVTQTPRYLIKTRGQQVTLSCSPISGHRSVSWYQQTPGQGLQFLFEYFSETQRNKGNFPGRFSGRQFSNSRSEMNVSTLELGDSALYLCASSLIAGGRSTDTQYFGPGTRLTVL.